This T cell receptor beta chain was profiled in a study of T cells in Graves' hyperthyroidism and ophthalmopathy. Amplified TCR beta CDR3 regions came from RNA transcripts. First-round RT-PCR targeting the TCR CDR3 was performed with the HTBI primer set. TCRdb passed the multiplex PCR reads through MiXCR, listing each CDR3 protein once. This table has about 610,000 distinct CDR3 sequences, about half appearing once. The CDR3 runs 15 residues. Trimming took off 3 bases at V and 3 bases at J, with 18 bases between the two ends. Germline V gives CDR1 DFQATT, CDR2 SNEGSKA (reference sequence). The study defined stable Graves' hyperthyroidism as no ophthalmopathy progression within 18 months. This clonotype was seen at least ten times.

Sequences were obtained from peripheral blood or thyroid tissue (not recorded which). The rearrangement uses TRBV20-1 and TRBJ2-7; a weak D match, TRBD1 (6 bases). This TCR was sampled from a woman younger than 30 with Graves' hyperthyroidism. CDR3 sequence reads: CSASAEGDTGYEQYF. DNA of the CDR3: TGCAGTGCTAGCGCAGAGGGGGACACGGGCTACGAGCAGTACTTC.